The 18 T cell receptor beta chains below come from one sample, sequenced in a study of response to subunit inactivated influenza vaccine. Via MiXCR, TCRdb re-called the RT-PCR reads, giving one row per CDR3 protein. Here the sample spans under 850,000 distinct CDR3 sequences, under 20% being singletons. The sequencing used PBMCs from blood, collected roughly 5 days after vaccination. The receptors stem from a man aged 50-60 years who received an inactivated influenza vaccine.

This clonotype showed up just a few times. The rearrangement uses TRBV7-8 and TRBJ2-3; 8 positions agree with TRBD2. V lost 0 bases and J lost 2; bases outside the gene matches: 7. Germline V gene sequence: CDR1 SGHVS, CDR2 FQNEAQ. The CDR3 loop spans 17 amino acids. In DNA form, the CDR3 reads TGTGCCAGCAGCTTAGCGCTCTGGCGGGGGGCCACAGATACGCAGTATTTT. Protein sequence: CASSLALWRGATDTQYF.

V usage is TRBV28 and J usage is TRBJ2-7; TRBD1 might be the D (6 bases). Germline V gives CDR1 MDHEN, CDR2 SYDVKM. This CDR3 spans 14 amino acids. Between the trimmed V and J ends, which lost 6 bases and 1 base, there was a span of 13 bases. The CDR3: CASSRQGHSYEQYF. CDR3 nucleotide sequence: TGTGCCAGCAGCAGGCAGGGGCATTCCTACGAGCAGTACTTC.

There are a few counts of this clonotype. CDR3 nucleotides: TGTGCCAGCAGCGTAGGTGGACAGAGCTACAATGAGCAGTTCTTC. Encoded protein: CASSVGGQSYNEQFF. The rearrangement links TRBV9 to TRBJ2-1; a possible D gene is TRBD1 (6 bases). CDR1 and CDR2 (germline): SGDLS, YYNGEE. This CDR3 is built from 15 residues. Trimming took off 0 bases at V and 3 bases at J, with 10 bases between the two ends.

This clonotype was found a few times. The V call is TRBV29-1, the J call TRBJ2-7; maybe TRBD1 (6 bases). The CDR3 extends over 13 amino acids. Deletions cut 3 bases from V and 6 bases from J, with 15 bases between. Germline V gene data show CDR1 as SQVTM and CDR2 as ANQGSEA. CDR3 coding DNA: TGCAGCGTTGAGGTCAGGGGCTCGGGCGAGCAGTACTTC. It encodes CSVEVRGSGEQYF.

The sample holds one count of this clonotype. The chain is built from TRBV4-2 and TRBJ2-7; 11 bases agree with TRBD2. There are 16 residues in the CDR3. Trimming at V came to 1 base and at J to 0 bases, leaving 2 bases not matched to a gene. The V gene's germline CDR1 is LGHNA and CDR2 YNFKEQ. The CDR3 reads CASSQASGGYSYEQYF. In nucleotides, the CDR3 is TGTGCCAGCAGCCAAGCTAGCGGGGGGTACTCCTACGAGCAGTACTTC.

This clonotype was observed at least ten times. The genes are TRBV9 and TRBJ2-7; TRBD2 might be the D (6 bases). The V and J ends lost 6 bases and 1 base respectively, with 14 bases between them. The length of the CDR3 is 14 residues. The germline CDR1 and CDR2 sequences are SGDLS and YYNGEE. The CDR3 DNA reads TGTGCCAGCAATGGGGGGACCGCATCCTACGAGCAGTACTTC. Residues: CASNGGTASYEQYF.

This sequence joins TRBV5-6 and TRBJ2-3; 7 nucleotides align to TRBD1. V lost 1 base, J lost 0 bases, and 5 bases stayed unmatched. Germline V CDR1 and CDR2: SGHDT, YYEEEE. CDR3 length: 16 residues. The CDR3 is CASSLPRDSSTDTQYF. The DNA for the CDR3 is TGTGCCAGCAGCTTGCCCCGGGACAGTAGCACAGATACGCAGTATTTT.

The chain uses TRBV5-6 and TRBJ1-2; no clear D gene. Deletions cut 7 bases from V and 4 bases from J, with 11 bases between. The V gene's germline CDR1 is SGHDT and CDR2 YYEEEE. The CDR3 runs 12 residues. CDR3 sequence: CASADWGYGYTF. As DNA, the CDR3 is TGTGCCAGCGCCGATTGGGGCTATGGCTACACCTTC.

The V gene is TRBV20-1, the J gene TRBJ2-2, with D uncertain. The CDR3 has 13 amino acids. In germline, CDR1 is DFQATT, CDR2 SNEGSKA (reference sequence). Trimming pared 3 bases from V and 3 bases from J, leaving 8 bases between. This CDR3 is CSASVGYTGELFF. In nucleotides, the CDR3 is TGCAGTGCTAGCGTTGGGTACACCGGGGAGCTGTTTTTT.

The chain links TRBV6-2 or TRBV6-3 to TRBJ2-3; D is uncertain. The CDR3 runs 13 residues. Germline-derived CDR1 and CDR2 are MNHEY and SVGEGT. V dropped 0 bases and J dropped 9 bases, with 10 bases sitting between them. The CDR3 sequence: CASSYSPAPTQYF. The CDR3 region has the DNA TGTGCCAGCAGTTACTCGCCAGCGCCCACGCAGTATTTT.

In its sample, this clonotype was seen many times. The V and J genes are TRBV12-3 or TRBV12-4 and TRBJ1-1, with 9 bases fitting TRBD1. The CDR3 is made up of 14 amino acids. V dropped 3 bases and J dropped 6; count of bases not matched to a gene: 5. The CDR3 nucleotides are TGTGCCAGCAGTTTCGCGGGACAGGGCCCTGAAGCTTTCTTT. This encodes CASSFAGQGPEAFF.

This chain connects TRBV4-3 to TRBJ2-4; no firm D call. The CDR3 length is 19 residues. The germline gives CDR1 LGHNA, CDR2 YSLEER. The V and J ends lost 2 bases and 1 base respectively, with 21 bases between them. CDR3 in DNA: TGCGCCAGCAGCCAATTGTACATACATGCCCGGGTGGCCAAAAACATTCAGTACTTC. Protein product: CASSQLYIHARVAKNIQYF.

This clonotype was seen repeatedly, ten times or more. This chain joins TRBV20-1 and TRBJ1-2; tentative D call: TRBD1 (6 bases). Trimming cost V 5 bases and J 10 bases, with 23 bases left between them. CDR1 is DFQATT and CDR2 is SNEGSKA in the germline V gene (reference sequence). This CDR3 is 14 amino acids long. CDR3 DNA sequence: TGCAGTGCTTCAGGGCCAGGGGCCAAAGGATCCTACACCTTC. It translates to CSASGPGAKGSYTF.

The chain combines TRBV5-1 with TRBJ1-2; a weak D match, TRBD1 (6 bases). Germline loops: CDR1 SGHRS, CDR2 YFSETQ. Trimming stripped 5 bases from V and 7 bases from J, with 15 bases between. CDR3 size: 13 residues. The CDR3 here is CASSSSGESGYTF. The CDR3 DNA follows: TGCGCCAGCAGTTCCTCAGGGGAGAGTGGCTACACCTTC.

The CDR3 region is CASSGGAGAGYEQYF. The CDR3 coding sequence is TGTGCCAGCAGCGGGGGGGCGGGAGCAGGTTACGAGCAGTACTTC. The chain joins TRBV7-2 to TRBJ2-7; tentative D call: TRBD2 (7 bases). CDR1 and CDR2 (germline): SGHTA, FQGNSA. Trimming left V 5 bases short and J 4 bases short, with 18 bases between. CDR3 length equals 15 residues.

This clonotype was recorded once. Germline and junction disagree at one end, which may indicate a read error. V gene TRBV3-1 combines with J gene TRBJ1-1; 9 bases are a match to TRBD1. This CDR3 comprises 15 residues. The germline CDR1 and CDR2 sequences are LGHDT and YNNKEL (reference sequence). CDR3 residues: CASCQSARDRDEAFF. The CDR3 DNA follows: TGTGCCAGCTGCCAAAGCGCCCGGGACAGGGACGAAGCTTTCTTT.

The rearrangement joins TRBV25-1 to TRBJ2-7; D might be TRBD1 (6 bases). V lost 1 base to trimming and J lost 4 bases, with 14 bases between them. The CDR3 consists of 15 residues. Germline V gene sequence: CDR1 MGHDK, CDR2 SYGVNS. The CDR3 DNA is TGTGCCAGCAGTGAATGGGGGCAGAAAGCATACGAGCAGTACTTC. Its protein product is CASSEWGQKAYEQYF.

CDR3 DNA: TGTGCCACCAGCCGGGACTTACAAGAGACCCAGTACTTC. It specifies CATSRDLQETQYF. The chain uses TRBV15 and TRBJ2-5; TRBD2 might be the D (6 bases). The CDR3 is 13 amino acids. Germline loops: CDR1 LNHNV, CDR2 YYDKDF (reference sequence). The V and J ends lost 5 bases and 2 bases respectively, with 9 bases between them. The full variable domain, rest sourced from reference TRBV15 and TRBJ2-5, is DAMVIQNPRYQVTQFGKPVTLSCSQTLNHNVMYWYQQKSSQAPKLLFHYYDKDFNNEADTPDNFQSRRPNTSFCFLDIRSPGLGDTAMYLCATSRDLQETQYFGPGTRLLVL.